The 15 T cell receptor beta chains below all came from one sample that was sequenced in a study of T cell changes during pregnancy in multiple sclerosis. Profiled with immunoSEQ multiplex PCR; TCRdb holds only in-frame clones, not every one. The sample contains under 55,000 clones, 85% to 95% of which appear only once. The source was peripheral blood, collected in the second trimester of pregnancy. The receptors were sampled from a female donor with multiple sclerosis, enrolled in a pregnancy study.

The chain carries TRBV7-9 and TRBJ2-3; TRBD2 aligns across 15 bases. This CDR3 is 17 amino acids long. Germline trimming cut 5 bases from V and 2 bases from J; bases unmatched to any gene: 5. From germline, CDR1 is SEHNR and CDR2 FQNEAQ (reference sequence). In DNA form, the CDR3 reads TGTGCCAGCAGCGCTGGACTAGCGGGAGGGCCCACAGATACGCAGTATTTT. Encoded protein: CASSAGLAGGPTDTQYF.

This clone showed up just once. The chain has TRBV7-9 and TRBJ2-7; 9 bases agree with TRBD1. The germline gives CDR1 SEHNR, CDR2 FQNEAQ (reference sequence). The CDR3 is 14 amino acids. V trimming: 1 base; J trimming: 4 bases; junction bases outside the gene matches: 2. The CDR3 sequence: CASSLGTGAYEQYF. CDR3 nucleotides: TGTGCCAGCAGCTTAGGGACAGGGGCGTACGAGCAGTACTTC.

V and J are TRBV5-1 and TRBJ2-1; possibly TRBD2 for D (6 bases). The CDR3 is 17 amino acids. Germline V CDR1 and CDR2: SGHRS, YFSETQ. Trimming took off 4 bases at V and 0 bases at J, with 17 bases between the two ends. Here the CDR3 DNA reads TGCGCCAGCAGCCCAGCGGACCTAGCGAGCTCCTACAATGAGCAGTTCTTC. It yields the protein CASSPADLASSYNEQFF.

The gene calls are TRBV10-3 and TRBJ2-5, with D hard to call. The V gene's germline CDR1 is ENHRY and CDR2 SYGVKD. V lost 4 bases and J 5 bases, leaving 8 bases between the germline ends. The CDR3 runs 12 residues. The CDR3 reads CAISANLETQYF. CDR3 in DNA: TGTGCCATCAGTGCTAATTTGGAGACCCAGTACTTC.

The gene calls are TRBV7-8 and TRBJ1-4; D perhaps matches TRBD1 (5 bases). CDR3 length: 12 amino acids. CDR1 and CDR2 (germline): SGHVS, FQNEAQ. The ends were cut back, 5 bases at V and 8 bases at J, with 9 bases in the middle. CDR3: CASSHRGEKLFF. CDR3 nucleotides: TGTGCCAGCAGCCACCGGGGGGAAAAACTGTTTTTT.

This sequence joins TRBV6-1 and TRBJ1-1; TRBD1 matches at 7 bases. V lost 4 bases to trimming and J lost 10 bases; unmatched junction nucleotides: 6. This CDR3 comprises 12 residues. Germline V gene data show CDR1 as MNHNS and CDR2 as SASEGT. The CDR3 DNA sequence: TGTGCCAGCAGTGGCACAGGGGCACGAGCTTTCTTT. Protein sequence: CASSGTGARAFF.

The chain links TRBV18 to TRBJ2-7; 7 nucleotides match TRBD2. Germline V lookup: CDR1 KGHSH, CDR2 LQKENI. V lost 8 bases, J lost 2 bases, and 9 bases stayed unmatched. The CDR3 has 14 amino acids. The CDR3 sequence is CASKYGTTTYEQYF. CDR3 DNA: TGTGCCAGCAAATACGGGACTACGACCTACGAGCAGTACTTC.

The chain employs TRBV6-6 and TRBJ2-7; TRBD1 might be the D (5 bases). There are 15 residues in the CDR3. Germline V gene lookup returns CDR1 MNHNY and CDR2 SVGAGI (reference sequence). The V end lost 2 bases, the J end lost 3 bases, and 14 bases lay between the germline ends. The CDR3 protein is CASSYPPGRLYEQYF. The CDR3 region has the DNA TGTGCCAGCAGTTACCCCCCAGGGCGGCTCTACGAGCAGTACTTC.

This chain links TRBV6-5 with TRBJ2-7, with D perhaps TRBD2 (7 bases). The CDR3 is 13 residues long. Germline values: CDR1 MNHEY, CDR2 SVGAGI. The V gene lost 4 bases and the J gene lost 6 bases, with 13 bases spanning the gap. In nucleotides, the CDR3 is TGTGCCAGCAGTTTGGGAGGGGGAGGCGAGCAGTACTTC. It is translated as CASSLGGGGEQYF.

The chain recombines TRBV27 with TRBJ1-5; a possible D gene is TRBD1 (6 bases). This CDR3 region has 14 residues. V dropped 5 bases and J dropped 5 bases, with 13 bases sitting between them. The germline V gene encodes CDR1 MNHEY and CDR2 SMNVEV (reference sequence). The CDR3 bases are TGTGCCAGCAGTCGAGGGGGGGAAGATCAGCCCCAGCATTTT. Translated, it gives CASSRGGEDQPQHF.

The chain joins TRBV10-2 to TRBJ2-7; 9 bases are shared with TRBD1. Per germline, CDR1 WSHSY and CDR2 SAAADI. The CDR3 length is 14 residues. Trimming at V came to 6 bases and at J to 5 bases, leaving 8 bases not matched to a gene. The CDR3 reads CASSRRQGVDEQYF. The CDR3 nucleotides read TGCGCCAGCAGCCGTAGACAGGGGGTGGACGAGCAGTACTTC.

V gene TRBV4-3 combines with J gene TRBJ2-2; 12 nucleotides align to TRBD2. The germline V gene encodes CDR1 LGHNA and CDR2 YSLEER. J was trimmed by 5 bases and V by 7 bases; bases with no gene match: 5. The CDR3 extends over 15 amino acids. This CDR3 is CASTLAGGGTGELFF. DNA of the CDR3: TGCGCCAGCACCCTAGCGGGAGGGGGAACCGGGGAGCTGTTTTTT.

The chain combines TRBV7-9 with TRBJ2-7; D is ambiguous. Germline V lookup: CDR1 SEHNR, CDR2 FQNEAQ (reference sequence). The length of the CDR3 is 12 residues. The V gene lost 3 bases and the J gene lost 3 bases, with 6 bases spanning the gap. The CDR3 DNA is TGTGCCAGCAGCTTTACGAGCTACGAGCAGTACTTC. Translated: CASSFTSYEQYF.

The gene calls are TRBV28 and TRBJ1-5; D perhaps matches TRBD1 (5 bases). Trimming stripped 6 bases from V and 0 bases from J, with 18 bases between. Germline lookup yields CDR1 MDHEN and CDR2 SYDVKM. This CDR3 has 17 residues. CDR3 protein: CASSQGLRRYSNQPQHF. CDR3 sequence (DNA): TGTGCCAGCAGCCAGGGATTGCGGCGTTATAGCAATCAGCCCCAGCATTTT.

The CDR3 loop reads CASSLDSRHWRDTGELFF. In DNA, the CDR3 is TGTGCCAGCAGCTTAGATTCGAGGCATTGGAGGGACACCGGGGAGCTGTTTTTT. The rearrangement links TRBV11-2 to TRBJ2-2, with a possible D match to TRBD2 (6 bases). CDR1 and CDR2 from the germline V gene are SGHAT and FQNNGV. The CDR3 contains 18 residues. V gave up 0 bases and J gave up 3 bases, with 17 bases separating them.